This TCR beta chain comes out of a study of PD-L1 blockade in urothelial cancer. Study-level information: Median T cell yield per blood sample was 141,255 cells.

The germline V gene has CDR1 SGHAT and CDR2 FQDESV (reference sequence). The CDR3 is 15 residues long. Trimming removed 0 bases at V and 0 bases at J, with 6 bases between. Measured with immunoSEQ multiplex PCR; TCRdb has only the in-frame clones, and not every one. The table includes 35,000 to 45,000 clones, about nine tenths detected once. This clonotype was sampled from a man aged 65 to 79 with urothelial cancer. The material sequenced was PBMCs, taken around atezolizumab (anti-PD-L1) treatment. The genes are TRBV11-1 and TRBJ2-1, with TRBD1 as a possible D gene (6 bases). CDR3 coding DNA: TGTGCCAGCAGCTTAGCACAGGGCTCCTACAATGAGCAGTTCTTC. Translating it yields CASSLAQGSYNEQFF.